This T cell receptor beta chain was sequenced during a study of blood T cell repertoires in COVID-19. Study as a whole: Researchers got acute and convalescent COVID-19 samples from the United States, Italy and Spain. In each case, the material was cDNA or gDNA derived from T cells, B-cell-depleted T cells, or PBMCs.

In the study's own analysis: Using reference gene primer amplification, nucleated cell counts were estimated. Some clones are missing from TCRdb's copy, which holds only in-frame ones; the method was immunoSEQ multiplex PCR. V, J and clone size are those of that table, while D and trimming were read from the DNA. The table records 280,000 or so clones, 88% of them present only once. In this sample, this clone turned up a few times. Trimming took 4 bases from V and 0 from J, leaving 9 bases between them. The CDR3 contains 14 residues. Per germline, CDR1 MNHEY and CDR2 SMNVEV (reference sequence). Sequencing was performed on peripheral blood. V and J are TRBV27 and TRBJ1-2, with D unresolved. The sequence came from a woman in her twenties or thirties who had recovered from COVID-19. CDR3 DNA sequence: TGTGCCAGCAGTTGGCGGAGTTCTAACTATGGCTACACCTTC. Translated, it gives CASSWRSSNYGYTF.